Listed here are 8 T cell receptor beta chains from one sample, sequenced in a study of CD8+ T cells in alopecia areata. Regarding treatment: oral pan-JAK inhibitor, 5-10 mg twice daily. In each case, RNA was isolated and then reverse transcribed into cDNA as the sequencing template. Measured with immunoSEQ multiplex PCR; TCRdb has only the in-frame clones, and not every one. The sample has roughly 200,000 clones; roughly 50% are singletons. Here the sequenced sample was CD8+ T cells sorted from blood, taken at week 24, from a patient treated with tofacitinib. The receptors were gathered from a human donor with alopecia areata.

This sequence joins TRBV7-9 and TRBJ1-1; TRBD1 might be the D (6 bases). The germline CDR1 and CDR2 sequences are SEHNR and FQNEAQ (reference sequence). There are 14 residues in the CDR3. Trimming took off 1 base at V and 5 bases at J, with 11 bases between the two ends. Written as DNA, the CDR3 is TGTGCCAGCAGCTTAGGAACAGGGATGACTGAAGCTTTCTTT. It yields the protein CASSLGTGMTEAFF.

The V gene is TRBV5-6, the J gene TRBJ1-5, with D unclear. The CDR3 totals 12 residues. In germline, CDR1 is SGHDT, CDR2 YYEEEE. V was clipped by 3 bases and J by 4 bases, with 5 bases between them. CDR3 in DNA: TGTGCCAGCAGCTCTCAAAATCAGCCCCAGCATTTT. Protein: CASSSQNQPQHF.

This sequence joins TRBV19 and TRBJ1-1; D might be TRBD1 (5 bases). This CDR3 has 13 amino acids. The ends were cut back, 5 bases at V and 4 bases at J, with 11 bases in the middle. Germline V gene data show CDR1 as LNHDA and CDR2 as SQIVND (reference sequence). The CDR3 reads CASSLGVGTEAFF. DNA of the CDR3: TGTGCCAGTAGTTTGGGGGTGGGCACTGAAGCTTTCTTT.

The CDR3 region is CASSFDRDRAWETQYF. The CDR3 coding sequence is TGTGCCAGCAGCTTCGACCGCGACAGGGCTTGGGAGACCCAGTACTTC. The chain carries TRBV11-2 and TRBJ2-5; 7 bases map to TRBD1. Per the germline V gene, CDR1 is SGHAT and CDR2 is FQNNGV. The CDR3 length is 16 residues. With 3 bases clipped from V and 5 bases from J, the junction kept 12 bases outside the gene matches.

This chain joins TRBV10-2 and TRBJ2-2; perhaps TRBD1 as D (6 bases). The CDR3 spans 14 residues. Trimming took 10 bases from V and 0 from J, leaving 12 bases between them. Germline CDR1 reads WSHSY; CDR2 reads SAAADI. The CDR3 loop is CATQDSANTGELFF. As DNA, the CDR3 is TGCGCCACCCAGGACAGCGCGAACACCGGGGAGCTGTTTTTT.

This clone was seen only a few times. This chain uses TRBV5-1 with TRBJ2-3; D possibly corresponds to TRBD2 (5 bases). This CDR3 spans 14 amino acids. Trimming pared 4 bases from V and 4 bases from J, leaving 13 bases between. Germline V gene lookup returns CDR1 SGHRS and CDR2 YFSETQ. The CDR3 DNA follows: TGCGCCAGCAGCGAGGACTTATCCCCAGATACGCAGTATTTT. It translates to CASSEDLSPDTQYF.

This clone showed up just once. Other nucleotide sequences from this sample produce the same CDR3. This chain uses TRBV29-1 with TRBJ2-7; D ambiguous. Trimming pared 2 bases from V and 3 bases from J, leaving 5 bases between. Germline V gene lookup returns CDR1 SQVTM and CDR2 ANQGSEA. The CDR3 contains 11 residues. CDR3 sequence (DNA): TGCAGCGTTGAATCAGACTACGAGCAGTACTTC. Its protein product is CSVESDYEQYF.

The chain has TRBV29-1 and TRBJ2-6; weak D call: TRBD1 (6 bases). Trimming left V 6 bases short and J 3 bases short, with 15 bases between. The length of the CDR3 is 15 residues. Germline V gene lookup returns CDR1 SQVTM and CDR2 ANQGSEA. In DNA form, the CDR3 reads TGCAGCGTCCGGGACACCACCTTTGGGGCCAACGTCCTGACTTTC. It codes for CSVRDTTFGANVLTF.